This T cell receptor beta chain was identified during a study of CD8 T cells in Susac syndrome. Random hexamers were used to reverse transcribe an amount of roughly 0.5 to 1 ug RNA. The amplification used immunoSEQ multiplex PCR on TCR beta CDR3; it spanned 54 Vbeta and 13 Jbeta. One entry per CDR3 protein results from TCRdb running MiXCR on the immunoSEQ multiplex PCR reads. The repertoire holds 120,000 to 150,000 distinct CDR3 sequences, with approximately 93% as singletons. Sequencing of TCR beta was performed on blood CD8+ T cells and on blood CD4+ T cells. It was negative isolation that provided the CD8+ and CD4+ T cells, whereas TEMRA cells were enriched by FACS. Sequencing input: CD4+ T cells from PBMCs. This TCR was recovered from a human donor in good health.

The CDR3 DNA reads TGTGCCAGCAGCTCGAGCGGGAGGAGCTCCTACAATGAGCAGTTCTTC. Amino acids: CASSSSGRSSYNEQFF. The V gene is TRBV7-9, the J gene TRBJ2-1; the match to TRBD2 covers 9 bases. J gave up 0 bases and V 4 bases, and 4 bases lay outside the gene matches. The germline V gene encodes CDR1 SEHNR and CDR2 FQNEAQ (reference sequence). The CDR3 has 16 amino acids.